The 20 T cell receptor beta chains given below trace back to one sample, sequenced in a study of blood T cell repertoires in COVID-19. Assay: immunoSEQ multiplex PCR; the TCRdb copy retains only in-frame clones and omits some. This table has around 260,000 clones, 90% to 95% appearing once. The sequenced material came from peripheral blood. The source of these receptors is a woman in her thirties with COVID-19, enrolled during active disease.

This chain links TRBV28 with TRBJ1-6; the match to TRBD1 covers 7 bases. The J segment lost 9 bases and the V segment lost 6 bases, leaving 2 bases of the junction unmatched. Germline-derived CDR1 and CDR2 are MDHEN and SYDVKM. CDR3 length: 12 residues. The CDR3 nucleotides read TGTGCCAGCAGGTCAGGGGGTTCACCCCTCCACTTT. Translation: CASRSGGSPLHF.

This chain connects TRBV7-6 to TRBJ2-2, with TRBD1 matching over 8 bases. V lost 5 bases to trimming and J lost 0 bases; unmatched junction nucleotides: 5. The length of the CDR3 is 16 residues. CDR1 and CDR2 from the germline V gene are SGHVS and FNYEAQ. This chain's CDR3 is CASSLDRETNTGELFF. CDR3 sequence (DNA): TGTGCCAGCAGCCTGGACAGGGAGACGAACACCGGGGAGCTGTTTTTT.

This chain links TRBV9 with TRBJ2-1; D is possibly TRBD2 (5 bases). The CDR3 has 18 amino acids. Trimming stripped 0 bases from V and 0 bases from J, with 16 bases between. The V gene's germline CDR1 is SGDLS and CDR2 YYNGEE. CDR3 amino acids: CASSVAARTAGSYNEQFF. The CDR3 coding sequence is TGTGCCAGCAGCGTAGCTGCGAGGACTGCCGGCTCCTACAATGAGCAGTTCTTC.

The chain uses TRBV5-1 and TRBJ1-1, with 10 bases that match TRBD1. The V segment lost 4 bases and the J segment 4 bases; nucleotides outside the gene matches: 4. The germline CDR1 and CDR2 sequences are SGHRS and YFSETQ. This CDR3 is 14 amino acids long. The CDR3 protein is CASSTGQGFTEAFF. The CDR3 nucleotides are TGCGCCAGCAGCACGGGACAGGGGTTCACTGAAGCTTTCTTT.

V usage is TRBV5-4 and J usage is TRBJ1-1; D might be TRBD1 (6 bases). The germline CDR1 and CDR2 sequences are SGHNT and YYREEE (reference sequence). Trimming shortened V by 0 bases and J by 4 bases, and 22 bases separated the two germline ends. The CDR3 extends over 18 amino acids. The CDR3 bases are TGTGCCAGCAGCTTGGACGGACAGCCCCAATCGTCGCTCACTGAAGCTTTCTTT. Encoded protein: CASSLDGQPQSSLTEAFF.

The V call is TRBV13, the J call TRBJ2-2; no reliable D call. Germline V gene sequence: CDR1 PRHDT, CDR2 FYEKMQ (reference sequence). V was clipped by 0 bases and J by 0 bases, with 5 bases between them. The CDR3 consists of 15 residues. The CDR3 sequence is CASSLGGANTGELFF. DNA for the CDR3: TGTGCCAGCAGCTTAGGGGGCGCGAACACCGGGGAGCTGTTTTTT.

The CDR3 reads CASSRWSSGSTADTQYF. In DNA, the CDR3 is TGCGCCAGCAGCCGGTGGTCTAGCGGGAGTACGGCAGATACGCAGTATTTT. The genes are TRBV5-1 and TRBJ2-3; 10 nucleotides match TRBD2. The CDR3 spans 17 residues. The trim removed 4 bases at V and 4 bases at J, leaving 12 bases unmatched. Germline V gene lookup returns CDR1 SGHRS and CDR2 YFSETQ.

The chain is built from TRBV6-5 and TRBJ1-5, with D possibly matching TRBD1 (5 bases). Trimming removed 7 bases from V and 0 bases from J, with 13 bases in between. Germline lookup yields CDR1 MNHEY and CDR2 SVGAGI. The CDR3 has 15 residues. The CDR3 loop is CASIIRVNSNQPQHF. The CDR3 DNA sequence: TGTGCCAGCATTATCAGGGTAAATAGCAATCAGCCCCAGCATTTT.

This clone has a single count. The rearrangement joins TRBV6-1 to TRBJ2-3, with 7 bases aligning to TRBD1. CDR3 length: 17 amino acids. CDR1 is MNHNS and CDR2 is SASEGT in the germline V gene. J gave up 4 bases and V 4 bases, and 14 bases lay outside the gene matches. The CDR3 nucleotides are TGTGCCAGCAGTGGGCAGGGGGTGAGCCCACGGGCAGATACGCAGTATTTT. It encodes CASSGQGVSPRADTQYF.

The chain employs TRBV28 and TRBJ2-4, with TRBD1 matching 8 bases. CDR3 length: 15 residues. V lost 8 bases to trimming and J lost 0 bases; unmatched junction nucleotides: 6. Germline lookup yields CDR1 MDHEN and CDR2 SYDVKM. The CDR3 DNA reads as TGTGCCAGCTCGACAGGGGAAATAGCCAAAAACATTCAGTACTTC. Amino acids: CASSTGEIAKNIQYF.

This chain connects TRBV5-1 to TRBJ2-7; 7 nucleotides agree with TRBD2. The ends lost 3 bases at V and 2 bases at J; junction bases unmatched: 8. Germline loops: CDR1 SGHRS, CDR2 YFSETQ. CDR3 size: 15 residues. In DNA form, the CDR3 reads TGCGCCAGCAGCTGGGGGAGGGGACCCGCCTACGAGCAGTACTTC. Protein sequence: CASSWGRGPAYEQYF. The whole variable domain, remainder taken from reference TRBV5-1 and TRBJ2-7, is KAGVTQTPRYLIKTRGQQVTLSCSPISGHRSVSWYQQTPGQGLQFLFEYFSETQRNKGNFPGRFSGRQFSNSRSEMNVSTLELGDSALYLCASSWGRGPAYEQYFGPGTRLTVT.

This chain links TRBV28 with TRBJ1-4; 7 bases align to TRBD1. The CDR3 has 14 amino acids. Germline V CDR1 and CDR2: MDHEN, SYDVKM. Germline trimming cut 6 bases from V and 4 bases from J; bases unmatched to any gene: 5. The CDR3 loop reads CASSSRDSNEKLFF. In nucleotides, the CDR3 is TGTGCCAGCAGCTCCCGGGACAGTAATGAAAAACTGTTTTTT.

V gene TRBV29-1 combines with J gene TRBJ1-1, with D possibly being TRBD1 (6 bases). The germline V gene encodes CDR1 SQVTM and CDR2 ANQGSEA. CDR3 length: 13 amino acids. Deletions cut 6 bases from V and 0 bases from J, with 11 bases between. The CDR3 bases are TGCAGCGTACAACAGGGTTTGAACACTGAAGCTTTCTTT. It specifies CSVQQGLNTEAFF.

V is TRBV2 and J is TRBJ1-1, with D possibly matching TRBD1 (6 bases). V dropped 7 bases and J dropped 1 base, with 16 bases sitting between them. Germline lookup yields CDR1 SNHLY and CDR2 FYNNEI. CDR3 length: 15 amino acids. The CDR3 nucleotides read TGTGCCAGCATTTTACAGCAGGGGAGGAACACTGAAGCTTTCTTT. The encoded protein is CASILQQGRNTEAFF.

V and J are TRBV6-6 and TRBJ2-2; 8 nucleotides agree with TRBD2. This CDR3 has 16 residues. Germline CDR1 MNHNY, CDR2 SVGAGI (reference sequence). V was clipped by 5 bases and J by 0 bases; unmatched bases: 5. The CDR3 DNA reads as TGTGCCAGCAGTCGAATTAGCGGGACGAACACCGGGGAGCTGTTTTTT. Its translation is CASSRISGTNTGELFF.

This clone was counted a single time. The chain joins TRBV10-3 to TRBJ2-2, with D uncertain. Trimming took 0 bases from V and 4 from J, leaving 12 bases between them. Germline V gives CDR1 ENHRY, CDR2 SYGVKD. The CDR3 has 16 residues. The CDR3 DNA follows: TGTGCCATCAGTGAGTCCCCTCGTAGAAGCACCGGGGAGCTGTTTTTT. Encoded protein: CAISESPRRSTGELFF.

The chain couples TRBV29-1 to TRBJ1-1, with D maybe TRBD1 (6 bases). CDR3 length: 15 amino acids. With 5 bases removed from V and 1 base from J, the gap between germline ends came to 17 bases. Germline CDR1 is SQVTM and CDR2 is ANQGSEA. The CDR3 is CSVLRPGTQNTEAFF. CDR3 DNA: TGCAGCGTTCTAAGGCCCGGGACACAGAACACTGAAGCTTTCTTT.

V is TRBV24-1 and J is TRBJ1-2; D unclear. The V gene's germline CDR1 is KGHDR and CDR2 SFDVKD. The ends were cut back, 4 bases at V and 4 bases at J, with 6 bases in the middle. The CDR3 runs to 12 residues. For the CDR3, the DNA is TGTGCCACCAGTGACGGGAGCTATGGCTACACCTTC. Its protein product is CATSDGSYGYTF.

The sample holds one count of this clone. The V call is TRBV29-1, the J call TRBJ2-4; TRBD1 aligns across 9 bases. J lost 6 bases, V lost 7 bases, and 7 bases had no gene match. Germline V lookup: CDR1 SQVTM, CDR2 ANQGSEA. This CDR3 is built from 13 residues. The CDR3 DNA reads TGCAGCGCTGGGACAGGGTACGGAAACATTCAGTACTTC. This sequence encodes CSAGTGYGNIQYF.

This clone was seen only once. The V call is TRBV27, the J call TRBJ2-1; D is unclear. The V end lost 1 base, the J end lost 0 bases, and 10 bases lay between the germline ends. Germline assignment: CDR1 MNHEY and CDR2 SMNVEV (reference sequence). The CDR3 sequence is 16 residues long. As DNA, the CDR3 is TGTGCCAGCAGTTTATTGTTCGACAACTCCTACAATGAGCAGTTCTTC. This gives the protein CASSLLFDNSYNEQFF.